This TCR beta chain was observed in a study of beta chain features in type 1 diabetes. Findings and caveats of the study: Patients with type 1 diabetes showed fewer VDJ junction insertions and more deletions. A greater similarity of naive, central memory and Treg TCRB repertoires was seen among patients than among healthy donors.

One heparinised blood draw averaging about 116 mL was given by each donor. The sequenced template was cDNA made from the entire isolated RNA. Clones were read by immunoSEQ multiplex PCR, and TCRdb kept only the in-frame ones, dropping some. This table holds 430,000 or so clones, about an eighth found once. As concerns this clone: Its matching antigen is unknown.

The CDR3 has 13 amino acids. The V and J ends lost 3 bases and 3 bases, in that order; junction bases with no gene match: 4. Germline CDR1 and CDR2: SQVTM and ANQGSEA. The chain recombines TRBV29-1 with TRBJ2-7, with 8 bases matching TRBD1. The TCR originated in a woman aged 18-29 years in good health. Sequenced material: naive CD4+ T cells from blood. As DNA, the CDR3 is TGCAGCGTTGACGGACAGGGACGCTACGAGCAGTACTTC. Translated: CSVDGQGRYEQYF.